One and the same sample provided the 15 T cell receptor beta chains below, sequenced in a study of monozygotic twins with inflammatory bowel disease. TCRdb re-called the 5' RACE reads and gives one entry per CDR3 protein, without DNA. The listing contains 300,000 to 400,000 distinct CDR3 sequences. Sequencing was carried out using blood. Source of these receptors: a human donor with ulcerative colitis or Crohn's disease, or a healthy co-twin of an affected twin (not recorded which).

The rearrangement links TRBV27 to TRBJ2-7; TCRdb gives TRBD1 as the D gene, but with no DNA this cannot be confirmed. Germline V gene lookup returns CDR1 MNHEY and CDR2 SMNVEV (reference sequence). The CDR3 is 16 amino acids. The CDR3 region is CASSLSGQGGPYEQYF.

This chain links TRBV7-3 with TRBJ2-3; TCRdb reports TRBD2, a call that lacks DNA to check it against. CDR3 size: 14 residues. Germline V gene lookup returns CDR1 SGHTA and CDR2 FQGTGA. Here the CDR3 reads CASSLQRATDTQYF.

The J gene is TRBJ1-1, the V gene TRBV7-9. The CDR3 is 11 amino acids. The germline gives CDR1 SEHNR, CDR2 FQNEAQ (reference sequence). The CDR3: CASSPQPEAFF.

This chain joins TRBV7-2 and TRBJ2-1; absent DNA, TCRdb's TRBD1 call cannot be checked. Germline V gene sequence: CDR1 SGHTA, CDR2 FQGNSA. CDR3 length: 16 amino acids. CDR3 loop: CASSPQSGARGDEQFF.

The chain links TRBV5-1 to TRBJ2-1; TCRdb indicates TRBD1, and absent DNA this call remains unverified. CDR3 size: 15 residues. Germline V gene data show CDR1 as SGHRS and CDR2 as YFSETQ. CDR3: CASSPPRGRHNEQFF.

This sequence joins TRBV6-5 and TRBJ1-5. Per the germline V gene, CDR1 is MNHEY and CDR2 is SVGAGI. This CDR3 has 15 amino acids. The CDR3 loop is CASSYSTGGDQPQHF.

V gene TRBV29-1 combines with J gene TRBJ2-7; TCRdb's D call of TRBD1 is untestable without DNA. This CDR3 has 13 amino acids. CDR1 and CDR2 (germline): SQVTM, ANQGSEA. Here the CDR3 reads CSVESVTGGEQYF.

The chain joins TRBV4-1 to TRBJ1-2. Germline V gives CDR1 MGHRA, CDR2 YSYEKL. The CDR3 sequence is 13 residues long. CDR3 loop: CASSLSYSYGYTF.

J is TRBJ2-2 and V is TRBV7-9; the TCRdb D gene call, TRBD2, has no DNA to confirm it. Germline V lookup: CDR1 SEHNR, CDR2 FQNEAQ (reference sequence). This CDR3 has 17 residues. CDR3 amino acids: CASSSPLSGGNTGELFF.

The chain is built from TRBV6-5 and TRBJ2-7; with no DNA, the TCRdb D assignment of TRBD1 cannot be verified. CDR3 length: 14 residues. Looked up from germline, CDR1 is MNHEY and CDR2 is SVGAGI. Here the CDR3 reads CASSYSGTAYEQYF.

The chain links TRBV12-3 or TRBV12-4 to TRBJ2-7; TCRdb's D call of TRBD1 is untestable without DNA. CDR3 length: 14 residues. CDR3 residues: CASRETGYRDEQYF.

The J gene is TRBJ2-7, the V gene TRBV11-2; absent DNA, TCRdb's TRBD1 call cannot be checked. CDR3 size: 16 residues. CDR1 and CDR2 (germline): SGHAT, FQNNGV. The CDR3 sequence: CASSGSLDIRPYEQYF.

This sequence joins TRBV4-1 and TRBJ1-6; TCRdb's D call, TRBD1, is unchecked because there is no DNA. CDR3 size: 16 residues. In germline, CDR1 is MGHRA, CDR2 YSYEKL. This chain's CDR3 is CASSQPLTGSNSPLHF.

The chain combines TRBV6-1 with TRBJ1-1; TCRdb's assignment of TRBD1 cannot be checked, as there is no DNA. The length of the CDR3 is 14 residues. The germline V gene has CDR1 MNHNS and CDR2 SASEGT. Here the CDR3 reads CASSHPSLNTEAFF.

The gene calls are TRBV6-1 and TRBJ1-5; TCRdb's D gene call, TRBD1, goes unchecked for lack of DNA. Germline CDR1 MNHNS, CDR2 SASEGT. The CDR3 covers 17 residues. This chain's CDR3 is CASTQTRGARSNQPQHF.